One and the same sample provided the 14 T cell receptor beta chains below, sequenced in a study of spatial heterogeneity in lung cancer. Described time point: blood at routine non-recurrence follow-up after resection. TCRdb re-called the 5' RACE reads through MiXCR, storing one row per CDR3 protein. The table lists over 85,000 distinct CDR3 sequences, roughly a fifth of them singletons, with about a fifth in the top ten. The source material was PBMCs, sampled at follow-up. All receptors come from a male donor with early-stage non-small cell lung cancer.

The chain carries TRBV20-1 and TRBJ2-5; D gene unclear. The CDR3 is 14 residues long. V shed 0 bases and J shed 5 bases, with 13 bases lying between them. Germline V gives CDR1 DFQATT, CDR2 SNEGSKA (reference sequence). CDR3 residues: CSARDLVSPETQYF. The CDR3 coding sequence is TGCAGTGCTAGAGATTTGGTCAGCCCGGAGACCCAGTACTTC.

The sample holds a few counts of this clonotype. This chain connects TRBV11-2 to TRBJ1-1; D unresolved. The CDR3 length is 12 residues. Between the trimmed V and J ends, which lost 7 bases and 4 bases, there was a span of 10 bases. The germline CDR1 and CDR2 sequences are SGHAT and FQNNGV. CDR3 nucleotides: TGTGCCAGCACTATCGAGGGCACTGAAGCTTTCTTT. Protein product: CASTIEGTEAFF. Full variable domain (outside the CDR3, taken from reference TRBV11-2 and TRBJ1-1): EAGVAQSPRYKIIEKRQSVAFWCNPISGHATLYWYQQILGQGPKLLIQFQNNGVVDDSQLPKDRFSAERLKGVDSTLKIQPAKLEDSAVYLCASTIEGTEAFFGQGTRLTVV.

The J gene is TRBJ1-2, the V gene TRBV4-1, with D perhaps matching TRBD1 (5 bases). Between the trimmed V and J ends, which lost 4 bases and 7 bases, there was a span of 22 bases. The CDR3 totals 16 residues. Germline V gene lookup returns CDR1 MGHRA and CDR2 YSYEKL. The CDR3 nucleotides read TGCGCCAGCAGCCTCGCATGGGACGGAGCCTCGGCTGGCTACACCTTC. Translation gives CASSLAWDGASAGYTF.

The rearrangement links TRBV30 to TRBJ1-2; 7 bases match TRBD1. This CDR3 has 14 amino acids. Germline V gene sequence: CDR1 GTSNPN, CDR2 SVGIG (reference sequence). Here the CDR3 DNA reads TGTGCGACGGGACAGACTCAACTCGGCTATGGCTACACCTTC. Protein product: CATGQTQLGYGYTF.

The table lists this clonotype with many counts. V and J are TRBV9 and TRBJ2-1; D is undetermined. Germline loops: CDR1 SGDLS, CDR2 YYNGEE. This CDR3 region has 13 residues. V was trimmed by 0 bases and J by 10 bases, leaving 11 bases between them. In DNA, the CDR3 is TGTGCCAGCAGCGTAGAAATTAGTGGGGAGCAGTTCTTC. Its translation is CASSVEISGEQFF.

V usage is TRBV5-1 and J usage is TRBJ1-2; no definite D call. CDR1 and CDR2 from the germline V gene are SGHRS and YFSETQ. Trimming took off 1 base at V and 4 bases at J, with 14 bases between the two ends. The CDR3 covers 15 residues. CDR3 protein: CASSLRPETAYGYTF. The CDR3, as DNA: TGCGCCAGCAGCTTGAGACCGGAGACTGCCTATGGCTACACCTTC.

V is TRBV9 and J is TRBJ2-7; D perhaps matches TRBD1 (7 bases). The CDR3 is 15 residues long. V shed 3 bases and J shed 4 bases, with 17 bases lying between them. CDR1 is SGDLS and CDR2 is YYNGEE in the germline V gene. The CDR3 protein is CASSEQEGASYEQYF. The CDR3 DNA is TGTGCCAGCAGCGAACAGGAGGGGGCCTCTTACGAGCAGTACTTC.

This clonotype was detected many times. This rearrangement joins TRBV29-1 to TRBJ2-7; 9 bases match TRBD2. Unmatched junction bases numbered 9, after V lost 7 bases and J lost 2 bases. The CDR3 contains 14 residues. The V gene's germline CDR1 is SQVTM and CDR2 ANQGSEA. The CDR3 DNA follows: TGCAGCGCCGCCGGGGCGGGAGGGCCCTACGAGCAGTACTTC. This translates into CSAAGAGGPYEQYF.

This chain connects TRBV12-3 or TRBV12-4 to TRBJ1-3, with D hard to call. Trimming pared 4 bases from V and 1 base from J, leaving 11 bases between. The CDR3 extends over 15 amino acids. CDR3 DNA sequence: TGTGCCAGCAGTTCAGGACGCAAATCTGGAAACACCATATATTTT. Translation gives CASSSGRKSGNTIYF.

This clonotype was counted only a few times. The chain combines TRBV20-1 with TRBJ2-1; 8 positions match TRBD1. Germline CDR1 DFQATT, CDR2 SNEGSKA (reference sequence). This CDR3 contains 14 residues. V lost 5 bases, J lost 8 bases, and 11 bases stayed unmatched. The CDR3 reads CSAGDRGSLDEQFF. In DNA, the CDR3 is TGCAGTGCTGGCGACAGGGGTTCGTTGGATGAGCAGTTCTTC.

The chain joins TRBV12-3 or TRBV12-4 to TRBJ2-6; D uncertain. This CDR3 spans 16 amino acids. Trimming shortened V by 5 bases and J by 1 base, and 12 bases separated the two germline ends. The CDR3 nucleotides are TGTGCCAGCAGTCCCCGACTCCTTTCTGGGGCCAACGTCCTGACTTTC. Residues: CASSPRLLSGANVLTF.

V and J are TRBV30 and TRBJ2-3; no clear D gene. Germline CDR1 is GTSNPN and CDR2 is SVGIG (reference sequence). This CDR3 region has 13 residues. This chain's CDR3 is CAATQRSTDTQYF. CDR3 coding DNA: TGTGCTGCCACCCAGCGTAGCACAGATACGCAGTATTTT.

This clonotype showed up many times. The conserved final phenylalanine or tryptophan is absent from the CDR3, which likely points to a read error. The DNA is omitted, as the CDR3 cannot be located on it reliably, and the CDR3 follows TCRdb's listing. The chain combines TRBV7-9 with TRBJ1-1. The CDR3 has 11 amino acids, counting both end residues. CDR1 is SEHNR, CDR2 FQNEAQ, per germline (reference sequence). The chain's CDR3 is CASSSGAENSI.

In the case of this clonotype: A junction boundary mismatches the germline segment, possibly from a read error. V is TRBV12-3 or TRBV12-4 and J is TRBJ2-1; D perhaps matches TRBD1 (5 bases). The CDR3 extends over 13 amino acids. The CDR3 region is CASSTQVGNERFF. CDR3 coding DNA: TGTGCCAGCAGTACACAGGTGGGGAATGAGCGGTTCTTC.